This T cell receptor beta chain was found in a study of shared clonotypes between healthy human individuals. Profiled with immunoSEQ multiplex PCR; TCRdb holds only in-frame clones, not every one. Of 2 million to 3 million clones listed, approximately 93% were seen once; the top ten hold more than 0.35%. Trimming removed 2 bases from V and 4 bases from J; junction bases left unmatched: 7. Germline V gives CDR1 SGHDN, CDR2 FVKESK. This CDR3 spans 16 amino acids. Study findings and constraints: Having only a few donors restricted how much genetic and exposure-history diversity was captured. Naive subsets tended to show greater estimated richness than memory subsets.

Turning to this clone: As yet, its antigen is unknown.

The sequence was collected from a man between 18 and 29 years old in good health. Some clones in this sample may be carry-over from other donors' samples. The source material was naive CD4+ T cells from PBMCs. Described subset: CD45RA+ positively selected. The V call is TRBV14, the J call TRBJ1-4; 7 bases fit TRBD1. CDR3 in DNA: TGTGCCAGCAGCCAACGACCGGACAGGTATAATGAAAAACTGTTTTTT. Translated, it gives CASSQRPDRYNEKLFF.